This TCR beta chain was recovered during a study of blood T cell repertoires in COVID-19. Turning to the study itself: Some COVID-19 samples were acute and others convalescent; all came from the United States, Italy and Spain. PBMCs, B-cell-depleted T cells, or T cells provided the cDNA or gDNA that made up the material.

Germline CDR1 is SNHLY and CDR2 is FYNNEI. V was clipped by 4 bases and J by 10 bases, with 19 bases between them. CDR3 length: 14 amino acids. Original data processing: Nucleated cell number was recorded as an estimate derived from reference gene primer amplification. Assay: immunoSEQ multiplex PCR; the TCRdb copy retains only in-frame clones and omits some. V and J calls and clone size are copied from that table; D and trimming were computed from the DNA. The table includes about 200,000 clones, 70% to 90% detected once. The TCR comes from a woman over 75 with acute or convalescent COVID-19. V usage is TRBV2 and J usage is TRBJ2-5; D uncertain. The sample consisted of peripheral blood. The CDR3: CASSVAADVGSQYF. CDR3 in DNA: TGTGCCAGCAGTGTTGCGGCAGACGTTGGCAGCCAGTACTTC. The entire variable domain, with the rest obtained from reference TRBV2 and TRBJ2-5, is as follows: EPEVTQTPSHQVTQMGQEVILRCVPISNHLYFYWYRQILGQKVEFLVSFYNNEISEKSEIFDDQFSVERPDGSNFTLKIRSTKLEDSAMYFCASSVAADVGSQYFGPGTRLLVL.